The entry below describes one T cell receptor beta chain. Its target is unknown. This table comes from immunoSEQ multiplex PCR, and its TCRdb copy is limited to in-frame clones, with some not included. The profile shows roughly 100,000 clones, about 95% of them singletons. This sample stems from a study of cytomegalovirus exposure and HLA in healthy donors. Study context: The roughly 120 validation repertoires used the same platform as the approximately 670 first-cohort repertoires (as reported by a later analysis).

V was shortened by 3 bases and J by 0 bases, with 10 bases between the two germline ends. Germline V CDR1 and CDR2: KGHSH, LQKENI. This CDR3 spans 15 amino acids. Study-wide results and limits: Overall, about 160 TCR beta chains were annotated as cytomegalovirus-associated. As confirmed in vitro, a few CMV-associated chains were specific for CMV antigens. Subsequent analysis showed first-cohort TCR clusters tending to co-occur in 95 to 150 validation repertoires.

Sequencing was performed on PBMCs. The rearrangement links TRBV18 to TRBJ2-3, with D perhaps matching TRBD1 (6 bases). The source is a woman aged 18-29 years in good health and CMV-seronegative. As DNA, the CDR3 is TGTGCCAGCTCACCGGGGACACCTAGCACAGATACGCAGTATTTT. It is translated as CASSPGTPSTDTQYF.